Listed here are 28 T cell receptor beta chains from one sample, sequenced in a study of blood T cell repertoires in COVID-19 (dated by TCRdb to 2018 to 2021). Library preparation used the immunoSEQ multiplex PCR assay. This immuneACCESS table, as held by TCRdb, lists in-frame sequences with V and J called but not all clones. Of the missing ones, under half trace to an unresolved V gene in checked studies; the others have no known cause. The sample includes more than 20,000 clones, with roughly 80% observed a single time. Together, the top ten hold 9.5% to 15% of the sample. Source material: peripheral blood. The receptor source for this set is a man aged 60 to 69 with active COVID-19.

The genes are TRBV6-1 and TRBJ2-3; 7 positions match TRBD2. The CDR3 extends over 16 amino acids. The V gene end was trimmed by 4 bases and the J gene end by 2 bases; junction bases not matched to a gene: 9. CDR1 MNHNS and CDR2 SASEGT come from the germline V gene. This CDR3 reads CASSAVAGRSTDTQYF. As DNA, the CDR3 is TGTGCCAGCAGTGCTGTAGCGGGCCGTTCCACAGATACGCAGTATTTT.

The V and J genes are TRBV5-4 and TRBJ2-1; TRBD2 agrees at 11 bases. With V trimmed by 4 bases and J by 8 bases, 5 bases remained unmatched. There are 14 residues in the CDR3. CDR1 and CDR2 from the germline V gene are SGHNT and YYREEE (reference sequence). CDR3 DNA: TGTGCCAGCAGCGCGGGACTAGCGGCCGATGAGCAGTTCTTC. Translated, it gives CASSAGLAADEQFF.

The rearrangement uses TRBV19 and TRBJ2-3; 8 nucleotides line up with TRBD2. V shed 5 bases, J shed 4 bases, and the junction held 2 bases outside the gene matches. The CDR3 sequence is 13 residues long. CDR1 and CDR2 from the germline V gene are LNHDA and SQIVND (reference sequence). CDR3 residues: CASSSAGADTQYF. In nucleotides, the CDR3 is TGTGCCAGTAGTTCAGCGGGGGCAGATACGCAGTATTTT.

V gene TRBV5-1 combines with J gene TRBJ2-1; 9 bases fit TRBD2. Looked up from germline, CDR1 is SGHRS and CDR2 is YFSETQ. The CDR3 runs 16 residues. The junction had 11 bases not matched to a gene; V was cut back by 4 bases and J by 6 bases. The CDR3 sequence: CASSRSVAGAVNEQFF. In nucleotides, the CDR3 is TGCGCCAGCAGCAGATCGGTAGCGGGAGCTGTCAATGAGCAGTTCTTC.

The CDR3 coding sequence is TGTGCCAGCAGCTTCTATGAAACTAATGAAAAACTGTTTTTT. It is translated as CASSFYETNEKLFF. This chain links TRBV5-6 with TRBJ1-4; no reliable D call. The CDR3 has 14 amino acids. Looked up from germline, CDR1 is SGHDT and CDR2 is YYEEEE. V shed 2 bases and J shed 1 base, with 6 bases lying between them.

By share of the sample, this clone is medium-sized. The chain combines TRBV5-5 with TRBJ2-7; perhaps TRBD2 as D (5 bases). Germline V gene lookup returns CDR1 SGHKS and CDR2 YYEKEE (reference sequence). This CDR3 contains 14 residues. V was cut by 1 base and J by 2 bases, with 10 bases left in between. CDR3 sequence reads: CASSLNRGTYEQYF. Here the CDR3 DNA reads TGTGCCAGCAGCTTGAACAGAGGGACCTACGAGCAGTACTTC.

The CDR3 region is CASSFGQGVGETQYF. CDR3 coding DNA: TGTGCCAGCAGTTTCGGGCAGGGGGTCGGGGAGACCCAGTACTTC. This chain uses TRBV27 with TRBJ2-5; TRBD1 matches 7 bases. CDR3 length: 15 residues. CDR1 is MNHEY and CDR2 is SMNVEV in the germline V gene (reference sequence). The ends lost 3 bases at V and 5 bases at J; junction bases unmatched: 9.

The DNA for the CDR3 is TGTGCCAGCAGCGTAGAACTAGCGGGTGCGCCCGGGGCAGATACGCAGTATTTT. It codes for CASSVELAGAPGADTQYF. This sequence joins TRBV9 and TRBJ2-3; the match to TRBD2 covers 9 bases. The germline V gene has CDR1 SGDLS and CDR2 YYNGEE. The CDR3 has 18 amino acids. After removal of 0 bases from V and 4 bases from J, the junction contained 12 bases not matched to a gene. The entire variable domain, with the rest obtained from reference TRBV9 and TRBJ2-3, is as follows: DSGVTQTPKHLITATGQRVTLRCSPRSGDLSVYWYQQSLDQGLQFLIQYYNGEERAKGNILERFSAQQFPDLHSELNLSSLELGDSALYFCASSVELAGAPGADTQYFGPGTRLTVL.

V and J are TRBV5-4 and TRBJ2-3, with 10 bases fitting TRBD2. The V segment lost 2 bases and the J segment 4 bases; nucleotides outside the gene matches: 1. CDR1 is SGHNT and CDR2 is YYREEE in the germline V gene (reference sequence). This CDR3 is 14 amino acids long. Written as DNA, the CDR3 is TGTGCCAGCAGCTTAGCGGGAGGGCCAGATACGCAGTATTTT. Amino acids: CASSLAGGPDTQYF.

This clone was counted once. The chain employs TRBV7-9 and TRBJ2-5; 9 bases line up with TRBD2. This CDR3 is 15 amino acids long. Germline assignment: CDR1 SEHNR and CDR2 FQNEAQ (reference sequence). V lost 5 bases to trimming and J lost 5 bases; unmatched junction nucleotides: 9. The CDR3 sequence is CASSKKLAGTETQYF. The CDR3 region has the DNA TGTGCCAGCAGCAAAAAGCTAGCGGGAACTGAGACCCAGTACTTC. Full variable domain (rest looked up from reference TRBV7-9 and TRBJ2-5): DTGVSQNPRHKITKRGQNVTFRCDPISEHNRLYWYRQTLGQGPEFLTYFQNEAQLEKSRLLSDRFSAERPKGSFSTLEIQRTEQGDSAMYLCASSKKLAGTETQYFGPGTRLLVL.

This clone was counted ten times or more. V and J are TRBV19 and TRBJ2-3; D is perhaps TRBD2 (5 bases). This CDR3 is built from 11 residues. V was shortened by 10 bases and J by 8 bases, with 13 bases between the two germline ends. Looked up from germline, CDR1 is LNHDA and CDR2 is SQIVND (reference sequence). In DNA, the CDR3 is TGTGCCACCAACAGAGGGCTTACGCAGTATTTT. It codes for CATNRGLTQYF.

The J gene is TRBJ2-3, the V gene TRBV7-8, with 13 bases aligning to TRBD2. The CDR3 covers 15 residues. J lost 6 bases, V lost 5 bases, and 5 bases had no gene match. Germline lookup yields CDR1 SGHVS and CDR2 FQNEAQ. CDR3 coding DNA: TGTGCCAGCAGCCGGACTAGCGGGAGTCTTGATACGCAGTATTTT. Amino acids: CASSRTSGSLDTQYF.

This clone was found a few times. The J gene is TRBJ1-4, the V gene TRBV2; D is unresolved. Trimming stripped 7 bases from V and 8 bases from J, with 8 bases between. Germline V gene sequence: CDR1 SNHLY, CDR2 FYNNEI. This CDR3 contains 11 residues. CDR3 sequence reads: CASTQKEKLFF. CDR3 bases: TGTGCCAGCACCCAGAAGGAAAAACTGTTTTTT.

J is TRBJ2-3 and V is TRBV6-2 or TRBV6-3; 12 bases match TRBD1. The trim removed 0 bases at V and 2 bases at J, leaving 3 bases unmatched. The CDR3 sequence is 17 residues long. The germline V gene has CDR1 MNHEY and CDR2 SVGEGT. The DNA for the CDR3 is TGTGCCAGCAGTTACTCGGGACAGGGGGCGCCCACAGATACGCAGTATTTT. This sequence encodes CASSYSGQGAPTDTQYF.

The genes are TRBV30 and TRBJ2-7; 8 bases agree with TRBD1. CDR3 length equals 12 residues. The J segment lost 6 bases and the V segment lost 2 bases, leaving 3 bases of the junction unmatched. From germline, CDR1 is GTSNPN and CDR2 SVGIG (reference sequence). This CDR3 is CAWSPDRGEQYF. The DNA of the CDR3 is TGTGCCTGGAGTCCCGACAGGGGCGAGCAGTACTTC.

This clone has just one count. The chain is built from TRBV5-6 and TRBJ2-7, with 7 bases fitting TRBD2. There are 13 residues in the CDR3. Trimming took 3 bases from V and 5 from J; bases not matched to a gene: 5. Germline V gene sequence: CDR1 SGHDT, CDR2 YYEEEE. CDR3 region: CASSSPGGHEQYF. DNA for the CDR3: TGTGCCAGCAGCTCACCGGGAGGCCACGAGCAGTACTTC.

The CDR3 DNA reads as TGTGCCAGCAGCGCCACCTTAGCGGGGGGCACAGATACGCAGTATTTT. It codes for CASSATLAGGTDTQYF. The chain recombines TRBV9 with TRBJ2-3; 9 bases line up with TRBD2. V shed 3 bases, J shed 1 base, and the junction held 6 bases outside the gene matches. Per the germline V gene, CDR1 is SGDLS and CDR2 is YYNGEE. The CDR3 loop spans 16 amino acids.

This clone was observed a handful of times. V is TRBV6-5 and J is TRBJ2-7, with 7 positions matching TRBD1. This CDR3 comprises 14 residues. V gave up 6 bases and J gave up 3 bases; unmatched junction bases: 8. The germline CDR1 and CDR2 sequences are MNHEY and SVGAGI. The CDR3 nucleotides are TGTGCCAGCAGCCCCGGGACAGCAGACTACGAGCAGTACTTC. Amino acids: CASSPGTADYEQYF.

V gene TRBV15 combines with J gene TRBJ2-7; 8 bases line up with TRBD2. With 0 bases clipped from V and 7 bases from J, the junction kept 8 bases outside the gene matches. Looked up from germline, CDR1 is LNHNV and CDR2 is YYDKDF (reference sequence). CDR3 length: 15 residues. CDR3 DNA: TGTGCCACCAGCAGAGATGCGACTAGCGATCAGGAGCAGTACTTC. Encoded protein: CATSRDATSDQEQYF.

V gene TRBV12-3 or TRBV12-4 combines with J gene TRBJ1-2, with 10 bases matching TRBD1. J was trimmed by 6 bases and V by 7 bases; bases with no gene match: 5. There are 13 residues in the CDR3. CDR3 sequence: CASTDRGLDGYTF. CDR3 sequence (DNA): TGTGCCAGCACCGACAGGGGGCTGGATGGCTACACCTTC.

J is TRBJ2-7 and V is TRBV18; 10 nucleotides align to TRBD2. Per the germline V gene, CDR1 is KGHSH and CDR2 is LQKENI. This CDR3 region has 14 residues. Unmatched junction bases numbered 4, after V lost 6 bases and J lost 2 bases. CDR3 protein: CASSRTSGTYEQYF. For the CDR3, the DNA is TGTGCCAGCTCCAGGACTAGCGGTACCTACGAGCAGTACTTC. The whole variable domain, remainder taken from reference TRBV18 and TRBJ2-7, is NAGVMQNPRHLVRRRGQEARLRCSPMKGHSHVYWYRQLPEEGLKFMVYLQKENIIDESGMPKERFSAEFPKEGPSILRIQQVVRGDSAAYFCASSRTSGTYEQYFGPGTRLTVT.

The rearrangement uses TRBV24-1 and TRBJ2-1, with a possible D match to TRBD2 (6 bases). The CDR3 totals 17 residues. The germline CDR1 and CDR2 sequences are KGHDR and SFDVKD. The V end was cut by 3 bases, the J end by 5 bases, with 19 bases between. CDR3 loop: CATSDPSWGVGNNEQFF. Here the CDR3 DNA reads TGTGCCACCAGTGATCCATCATGGGGGGTGGGTAACAATGAGCAGTTCTTC.

This clone was observed a few times. The chain carries TRBV27 and TRBJ2-1; 9 nucleotides match TRBD2. V gave up 4 bases and J gave up 6 bases; unmatched junction bases: 7. The germline V gene encodes CDR1 MNHEY and CDR2 SMNVEV (reference sequence). The CDR3 is made up of 15 amino acids. In nucleotides, the CDR3 is TGTGCCAGCAGTTCCCTCCTGACTAGCGGCAATGAGCAGTTCTTC. It translates to CASSSLLTSGNEQFF.

This chain uses TRBV4-1 with TRBJ2-5; D unresolved. The CDR3 sequence is 13 residues long. V was pared by 5 bases and J by 5 bases, with 12 bases between. CDR1 is MGHRA, CDR2 YSYEKL, per germline. The CDR3 protein is CASSKAAPETQYF. The CDR3 nucleotides are TGCGCCAGCAGCAAGGCGGCCCCGGAGACCCAGTACTTC.

The V and J genes are TRBV15 and TRBJ2-1; D ambiguous. Germline V CDR1 and CDR2: LNHNV, YYDKDF (reference sequence). V was clipped by 0 bases and J by 9 bases, with 9 bases between them. The CDR3 covers 13 residues. CDR3: CATSRDALGEQFF. The CDR3 region has the DNA TGTGCCACCAGCAGAGATGCCCTAGGTGAGCAGTTCTTC.

CDR3 in amino acids: CASSVRTSTDTQYF. The CDR3 DNA reads TGTGCCAGCAGCGTAAGGACTAGCACAGATACGCAGTATTTT. V and J are TRBV9 and TRBJ2-3; the D gene is possibly TRBD2 (5 bases). This CDR3 contains 14 residues. V was shortened by 1 base and J by 0 bases, with 6 bases between the two germline ends. From germline, CDR1 is SGDLS and CDR2 YYNGEE.

The rearrangement uses TRBV4-2 and TRBJ1-2; D is unclear. Germline loops: CDR1 LGHNA, CDR2 YNFKEQ. Deletions cut 0 bases from V and 8 bases from J, with 25 bases between. This CDR3 spans 18 amino acids. In DNA, the CDR3 is TGTGCCAGCAGCCAAGATCCCCCCGACGCAGCCGCTAGTAGAGGCTACACCTTC. Translating it yields CASSQDPPDAAASRGYTF.

CDR3 amino acids: CASSFLGPGESPQHF. The CDR3 DNA sequence: TGTGCCAGCAGTTTCTTGGGCCCTGGGGAGTCGCCCCAGCATTTT. This chain joins TRBV28 and TRBJ1-5; D not resolved. Germline CDR1 and CDR2: MDHEN and SYDVKM. This CDR3 has 15 residues. The V and J ends lost 3 bases and 9 bases respectively, with 18 bases between them.